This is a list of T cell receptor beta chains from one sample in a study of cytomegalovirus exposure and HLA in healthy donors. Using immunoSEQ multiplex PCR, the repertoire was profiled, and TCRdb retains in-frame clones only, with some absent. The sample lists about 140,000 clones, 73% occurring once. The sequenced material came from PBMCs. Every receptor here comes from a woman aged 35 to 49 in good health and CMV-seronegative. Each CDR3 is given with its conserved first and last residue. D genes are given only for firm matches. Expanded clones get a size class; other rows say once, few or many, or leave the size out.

CASSQAEGQARNSPLHF,TGCGCCAGCAGCCAAGCCGAGGGTCAGGCCCGCAATTCACCCCTCCACTTT,TRBJ1-6,TRBV4-3,-,once
CASSHPTGITEAFF,TGCGCCAGCAGCCATCCCACAGGAATCACTGAAGCTTTCTTT,TRBJ1-1,TRBV4-1,-,few
CSVYDGQGGRYEQYF,TGCAGCGTTTACGACGGACAGGGCGGTAGGTACGAGCAGTACTTC,TRBJ2-7,TRBV29-1,TRBD1,few
CASSPPGQVNYGYTF,TGTGCCAGCAGCCCACCAGGACAGGTGAACTATGGCTACACCTTC,TRBJ1-2,TRBV6-1,TRBD1,-
CASSPGQEYSPLHF,TGCGCCAGCAGCCCGGGACAGGAGTATTCACCCCTCCACTTT,TRBJ1-6,TRBV5-1,TRBD1,-
CASSLDRGNYNEQFF,TGTGCCAGCAGCTTAGATCGGGGGAACTACAATGAGCAGTTCTTC,TRBJ2-1,TRBV7-9,-,-
CASSQGTLNTEAFF,TGTGCCAGCAGCCAGGGGACATTGAACACTGAAGCTTTCTTT,TRBJ1-1,TRBV4-2,-,few
CAWKGAQGNYGYTF,TGTGCCTGGAAGGGGGCCCAGGGCAACTATGGCTACACCTTC,TRBJ1-2,TRBV30,TRBD1,-
CASSHIRTGTYEQYF,TGTGCCAGCAGCCACATCCGGACAGGAACCTACGAGCAGTACTTC,TRBJ2-7,TRBV14,TRBD1,-
CASSLGGGISSKTQYF,TGTGCCAGCAGCTTAGGCGGGGGGATAAGTTCGAAGACCCAGTACTTC,TRBJ2-5,TRBV7-8,TRBD2,-
CASSFTSIYGYTF,TGTGCCAGCAGTTTCACATCCATCTATGGCTACACCTTC,TRBJ1-2,TRBV28,-,once
CAISAVGQGSQPQHF,TGTGCCATCAGTGCTGTGGGACAGGGTAGTCAGCCCCAGCATTTT,TRBJ1-5,TRBV10-3,TRBD1,-
CASSDPTWASRSNQPQHF,TGTGCCAGCAGTGACCCTACGTGGGCTTCGAGAAGCAATCAGCCCCAGCATTTT,TRBJ1-5,TRBV6-4,-,-
CASSFPGTGLYGYTF,TGTGCCAGCAGCTTCCCCGGGACAGGGCTGTATGGCTACACCTTC,TRBJ1-2,TRBV7-8,TRBD1,-
CASRDRGGQPQHF,TGTGCCAGCAGGGACAGGGGAGGTCAGCCCCAGCATTTT,TRBJ1-5,TRBV6-6,TRBD1,-
CASSLIPGTEAFF,TGTGCCAGCAGCTTAATTCCCGGGACTGAAGCTTTCTTT,TRBJ1-1,TRBV11-2,-,-
CASSIGQGVNTEAFF,TGTGCCAGCAGCATAGGACAGGGGGTGAACACTGAAGCTTTCTTT,TRBJ1-1,TRBV5-4,TRBD1,once
CASSLARGGQNTEAFF,TGTGCCAGCAGCTTAGCCCGGGGAGGGCAGAACACTGAAGCTTTCTTT,TRBJ1-1,TRBV7-9,-,-
CASSEAVRGFGYGYTF,TGTGCCAGCAGTGAAGCAGTCCGGGGGTTCGGCTATGGCTACACCTTC,TRBJ1-2,TRBV6-1,-,-
CSVGGQGSGNTIYF,TGCAGCGTTGGAGGACAGGGCTCTGGAAACACCATATATTTT,TRBJ1-3,TRBV29-1,TRBD1,-
CASSSPGGSTITGELFF,TGTGCCAGCAGCTCCCCCGGGGGTAGCACGATCACCGGGGAGCTGTTTTTT,TRBJ2-2,TRBV7-6,-,-
CASSPPGQGSRGYTF,TGTGCCAGCAGCCCGCCCGGACAGGGATCGCGCGGCTACACCTTC,TRBJ1-2,TRBV5-4,TRBD1,-
CASSLGHSYEQYF,TGTGCCAGCAGCTTGGGGCACAGCTACGAGCAGTACTTC,TRBJ2-7,TRBV5-5,-,-
CASSSDRAYNSPLHF,TGCGCCAGCAGCTCGGACAGGGCCTATAATTCACCCCTCCACTTT,TRBJ1-6,TRBV5-1,TRBD1,-
CASSSARDRVDNEQFF,TGTGCCAGCAGCTCTGCCCGGGACAGGGTTGACAATGAGCAGTTCTTC,TRBJ2-1,TRBV7-3,TRBD1,-
CASRPGTGIGLYGYTF,TGTGCCAGCAGACCCGGGACAGGGATAGGACTCTATGGCTACACCTTC,TRBJ1-2,TRBV27,TRBD1,-
CASNRGGQGNEKLFF,TGCGCCAGTAACCGAGGGGGACAGGGTAATGAAAAACTGTTTTTT,TRBJ1-4,TRBV5-1,TRBD1,-
CASSPTIRAGNTIYF,TGTGCCAGTAGCCCAACGATCAGGGCCGGAAACACCATATATTTT,TRBJ1-3,TRBV19,-,-
CASKGAGRNTGELFF,TGTGCCAGCAAAGGAGCGGGCCGTAACACCGGGGAGCTGTTTTTT,TRBJ2-2,TRBV27,-,-
CSVEDRGRHEQYF,TGCAGCGTTGAAGACAGGGGGCGCCACGAGCAGTACTTC,TRBJ2-7,TRBV29-1,TRBD1,-
CASSVPGTGTADTQYF,TGTGCCAGCAGCGTGCCCGGGACAGGGACCGCAGATACGCAGTATTTT,TRBJ2-3,TRBV7-9,TRBD1,-
CASSSPGSEVYGYTF,TGTGCCAGCAGCTCGCCCGGTTCAGAGGTCTATGGCTACACCTTC,TRBJ1-2,TRBV13,-,-
CASSSAVGGYNSPLHF,TGCGCCAGCAGCTCGGCAGTAGGGGGATATAATTCACCCCTCCACTTT,TRBJ1-6,TRBV5-1,-,-
CASSSVDSPNYGYTF,TGTGCCAGCAGCTCGGTGGACAGCCCTAACTATGGCTACACCTTC,TRBJ1-2,TRBV7-9,-,-
CASSLRGQRPGNTIYF,TGTGCCAGCAGTTTACGTGGCCAGCGGCCTGGAAACACCATATATTTT,TRBJ1-3,TRBV27,-,few
CASTFTAGGEKLFF,TGTGCCAGCACCTTTACGGCGGGGGGTGAAAAACTGTTTTTT,TRBJ1-4,TRBV2,-,-
CASSVPGQGFYEQYF,TGTGCCAGCAGTGTACCGGGACAGGGATTTTACGAGCAGTACTTC,TRBJ2-7,TRBV6-1,TRBD1,-
CATGELGQPQHF,TGTGCCACGGGAGAACTCGGTCAGCCCCAGCATTTT,TRBJ1-5,TRBV28,-,-
CASSRTYNQPQHF,TGTGCCAGCAGCCGAACATACAATCAGCCCCAGCATTTT,TRBJ1-5,TRBV7-8,-,once
CASRPPLGQIMNTEAFF,TGTGCCAGCAGACCCCCATTGGGACAGATCATGAACACTGAAGCTTTCTTT,TRBJ1-1,TRBV28,TRBD1,-
CASSPPWAHSDTQYF,TGTGCCAGCAGCCCACCGTGGGCCCATTCGGATACGCAGTATTTT,TRBJ2-3,TRBV5-8,-,-
CAISEQGSLGELFF,TGTGCCATCAGTGAGCAGGGAAGCCTCGGGGAGCTGTTTTTT,TRBJ2-2,TRBV10-3,-,-
CASRSEGTDTQYF,TGTGCCAGCAGAAGTGAGGGCACAGATACGCAGTATTTT,TRBJ2-3,TRBV13,-,-
CASSLGRAGPNEKLFF,TGTGCCAGCAGCTTGGGTAGGGCGGGTCCTAATGAAAAACTGTTTTTT,TRBJ1-4,TRBV5-4,-,-
CASSLAGTNQDTQYF,TGTGCCAGCAGCTTGGCTGGGACTAACCAAGATACGCAGTATTTT,TRBJ2-3,TRBV5-5,TRBD2,-